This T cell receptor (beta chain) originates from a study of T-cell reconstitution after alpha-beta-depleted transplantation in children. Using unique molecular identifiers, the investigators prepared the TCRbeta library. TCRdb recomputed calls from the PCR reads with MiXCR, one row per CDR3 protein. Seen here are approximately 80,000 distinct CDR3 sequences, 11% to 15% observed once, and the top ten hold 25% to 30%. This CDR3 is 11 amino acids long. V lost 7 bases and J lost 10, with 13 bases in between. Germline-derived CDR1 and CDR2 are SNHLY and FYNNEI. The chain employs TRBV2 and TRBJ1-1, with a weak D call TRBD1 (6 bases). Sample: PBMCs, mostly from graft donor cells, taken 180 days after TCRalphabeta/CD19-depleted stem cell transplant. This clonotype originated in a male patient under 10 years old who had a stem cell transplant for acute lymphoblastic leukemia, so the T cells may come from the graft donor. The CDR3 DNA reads TGTGCCAGCAAGGGGGGAGCGGGAGCTTTCTTT. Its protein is CASKGGAGAFF. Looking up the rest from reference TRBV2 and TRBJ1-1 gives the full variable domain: EPEVTQTPSHQVTQMGQEVILRCVPISNHLYFYWYRQILGQKVEFLVSFYNNEISEKSEIFDDQFSVERPDGSNFTLKIRSTKLEDSAMYFCASKGGAGAFFGQGTRLTVV.